The 27 T cell receptor beta chains below all came from one sample that was sequenced in a study of shared clonotypes between healthy human individuals. Here immunoSEQ multiplex PCR was the method, and the copy in TCRdb shows in-frame clones only, minus some. Altogether around 550,000 clones are present, 90% to 96% being singletons, with the ten largest covering about 0.054%. Sample: naive CD4+ T cells sorted from blood. Stated subset: CD45RA+ positively selected. The source of these receptors is a woman aged 30 to 39 in good health.

The V gene is TRBV6-5, the J gene TRBJ2-7, with D perhaps matching TRBD1 or TRBD2 (6 bases each). The CDR3 sequence is 13 residues long. The V end was cut by 5 bases, the J end by 5 bases, with 13 bases between. Germline V gives CDR1 MNHEY, CDR2 SVGAGI. In nucleotides, the CDR3 is TGTGCCAGCAGTGGCAGGGGAGGAGACGAGCAGTACTTC. Amino acid sequence: CASSGRGGDEQYF.

The rearrangement links TRBV7-2 to TRBJ2-1, with no clear D. The CDR3 runs to 13 residues. The germline V and J ends were trimmed by 1 base and 10 bases, with 11 bases remaining between them. Germline-derived CDR1 and CDR2 are SGHTA and FQGNSA. As DNA, the CDR3 is TGTGCCAGCAGCTTAGTTCAGTCTCTGGAGCAGTTCTTC. Protein product: CASSLVQSLEQFF.

The V and J genes are TRBV19 and TRBJ1-2; D gene ambiguous. CDR3 size: 14 residues. In germline, CDR1 is LNHDA, CDR2 SQIVND (reference sequence). V was cut by 5 bases and J by 5 bases, with 15 bases left in between. CDR3 protein: CASSLSGLMYGYTF. The CDR3 DNA reads TGTGCCAGTAGTCTCAGCGGGCTGATGTATGGCTACACCTTC.

This clone has more than one count but fewer than ten. The chain couples TRBV5-1 to TRBJ2-7; perhaps D is TRBD1 or TRBD2 (5 bases each). CDR1 and CDR2 (germline): SGHRS, YFSETQ. This CDR3 has 14 amino acids. V was shortened by 7 bases and J by 7 bases, with 21 bases between the two germline ends. The CDR3 DNA sequence: TGCGCCAGCGGCGACGGGGCGTTCGGTCTTGAGCAGTACTTC. Its translation: CASGDGAFGLEQYF.

This chain links TRBV6-5 with TRBJ2-7, with D perhaps matching TRBD2 (6 bases). V was cut by 8 bases and J by 8 bases, with 25 bases left in between. The CDR3 extends over 15 amino acids. Germline CDR1 and CDR2: MNHEY and SVGAGI. The CDR3 DNA reads TGTGCCAGCGGACTATACCCAAACGTTGCCTCACAGCAGTACTTC. Its protein product is CASGLYPNVASQQYF.

This chain joins TRBV18 and TRBJ2-7; 7 bases fit TRBD1. Germline CDR1 reads KGHSH; CDR2 reads LQKENI. With V trimmed by 1 base and J by 4 bases, 7 bases remained unmatched. The CDR3 runs 15 residues. CDR3: CASSPQGTEGYEQYF. CDR3 DNA sequence: TGTGCCAGCTCACCACAAGGGACAGAAGGTTACGAGCAGTACTTC.

This chain connects TRBV5-1 to TRBJ2-1; D uncertain. Germline V gives CDR1 SGHRS, CDR2 YFSETQ. This CDR3 has 14 residues. Trimming cost V 0 bases and J 6 bases, with 10 bases left between them. CDR3 sequence: CASSLGFKLNEQFF. The DNA for the CDR3 is TGCGCCAGCAGCTTGGGGTTTAAACTCAATGAGCAGTTCTTC.

CDR3: CASRPQPGLAGVDMSYNEQFF. For the CDR3, the DNA is TGTGCCAGCAGACCGCAACCGGGACTAGCGGGTGTGGATATGTCCTACAATGAGCAGTTCTTC. The rearrangement joins TRBV28 to TRBJ2-1; TRBD2 matches at 12 bases. V lost 6 bases to trimming and J lost 1 base; unmatched junction nucleotides: 19. Germline-derived CDR1 and CDR2 are MDHEN and SYDVKM. The CDR3 is made up of 21 amino acids.

The chain links TRBV28 to TRBJ2-7; weak D call: TRBD1 (6 bases). Germline assignment: CDR1 MDHEN and CDR2 SYDVKM. The germline V and J ends were trimmed by 7 bases and 1 base, with 14 bases remaining between them. CDR3 length equals 14 residues. The CDR3 reads CASNPPGQSYEQYF. The CDR3 nucleotides are TGTGCCAGCAACCCCCCCGGACAGTCCTACGAGCAGTACTTC.

V and J are TRBV7-2 and TRBJ2-1; 8 bases match TRBD2. CDR3 length: 14 amino acids. CDR1 SGHTA and CDR2 FQGNSA come from the germline V gene. J lost 9 bases, V lost 2 bases, and 6 bases had no gene match. CDR3 in amino acids: CASSLWTSSGEQFF. In nucleotides, the CDR3 is TGTGCCAGCAGCTTATGGACTAGCAGCGGTGAGCAGTTCTTC.

V and J are TRBV5-4 and TRBJ2-7, with 8 bases identical to TRBD2. Germline V lookup: CDR1 SGHNT, CDR2 YYREEE (reference sequence). The CDR3 is 18 residues long. J gave up 0 bases and V 8 bases, and 19 bases lay outside the gene matches. This chain's CDR3 is CASKSLPRTSWISYEQYF. In DNA form, the CDR3 reads TGTGCCAGTAAGAGCCTCCCCCGGACTAGCTGGATCTCCTACGAGCAGTACTTC.

The J gene is TRBJ1-2, the V gene TRBV6-5; TRBD1 aligns across 8 bases. CDR1 is MNHEY and CDR2 is SVGAGI in the germline V gene. V shed 6 bases and J 7 bases; nucleotides not matched to a gene: 7. This CDR3 comprises 13 residues. The CDR3 protein is CASRSTGAGGYTF. CDR3 bases: TGTGCCAGCAGATCGACAGGGGCGGGTGGCTACACCTTC.

This chain connects TRBV28 to TRBJ2-7; 9 bases are shared with TRBD2. V gave up 2 bases and J gave up 2 bases; unmatched junction bases: 4. The CDR3 covers 15 residues. In germline, CDR1 is MDHEN, CDR2 SYDVKM. CDR3 sequence (DNA): TGTGCCAGCAGTTTAGGTGGCGGGAGGGCCTACGAGCAGTACTTC. Translated, it gives CASSLGGGRAYEQYF.

Of note for this clone: Additional DNA sequences in this sample encode the identical CDR3. The chain uses TRBV28 and TRBJ2-7; unclear D gene. CDR3 length: 11 residues. Germline V gene lookup returns CDR1 MDHEN and CDR2 SYDVKM. The V end was cut by 4 bases, the J end by 3 bases, with 4 bases between. The CDR3 reads CASSSLYEQYF. CDR3 bases: TGTGCCAGCAGTTCTCTCTACGAGCAGTACTTC.

The chain combines TRBV4-1 with TRBJ1-2; D is undetermined. Germline V gene sequence: CDR1 MGHRA, CDR2 YSYEKL. CDR3 size: 16 residues. Trimming removed 0 bases at V and 1 base at J, with 12 bases between. The chain's CDR3 is CASSQDRAGNNYGYTF. Written as DNA, the CDR3 is TGCGCCAGCAGCCAAGATAGGGCAGGTAATAACTATGGCTACACCTTC.

The V call is TRBV6-6, the J call TRBJ2-7; perhaps TRBD1 as D (6 bases). V was pared by 5 bases and J by 6 bases, with 20 bases between. Germline-derived CDR1 and CDR2 are MNHNY and SVGAGI (reference sequence). The CDR3 is 15 amino acids. CDR3 nucleotides: TGTGCCAGCAGTCCCCTGGACAGATGGAGGTCCGAGCAGTACTTC. Protein product: CASSPLDRWRSEQYF.

The rearrangement links TRBV4-2 to TRBJ2-7; D is possibly TRBD1 (5 bases). There are 16 residues in the CDR3. V shed 0 bases and J shed 0 bases, with 12 bases lying between them. From germline, CDR1 is LGHNA and CDR2 YNFKEQ. In DNA, the CDR3 is TGTGCCAGCAGCCAAGATCCCCAGGGAAGCTCCTACGAGCAGTACTTC. Residues: CASSQDPQGSSYEQYF.

The rearrangement joins TRBV27 to TRBJ1-5; 7 bases agree with TRBD1. V lost 8 bases, J lost 5 bases, and 9 bases stayed unmatched. The CDR3 consists of 14 residues. CDR1 and CDR2 from the germline V gene are MNHEY and SMNVEV (reference sequence). CDR3 sequence (DNA): TGTGCCAGCCATAACAGGGGCGAGGATCAGCCCCAGCATTTT. Its translation: CASHNRGEDQPQHF.

This chain connects TRBV6-1 to TRBJ1-1, with unresolved D. Trimming took off 7 bases at V and 2 bases at J, with 11 bases between the two ends. Germline V CDR1 and CDR2: MNHNS, SASEGT. The CDR3 runs 13 residues. This chain's CDR3 is CASTPVPNTEAFF. For the CDR3, the DNA is TGTGCCAGCACACCGGTCCCAAACACTGAAGCTTTCTTT.

Concerning this clone itself: The sample holds other DNA sequences that translate to the same CDR3. This chain uses TRBV5-1 with TRBJ2-7; 7 nucleotides match TRBD2. V dropped 0 bases and J dropped 4; count of bases not matched to a gene: 4. The CDR3 contains 14 residues. Per germline, CDR1 SGHRS and CDR2 YFSETQ. DNA for the CDR3: TGCGCCAGCAGCTTGGGTAGCGGGCCTTACGAGCAGTACTTC. Translating gives CASSLGSGPYEQYF.

The chain recombines TRBV2 with TRBJ2-3; D may be TRBD1 (7 bases). There are 15 residues in the CDR3. V was clipped by 4 bases and J by 1 base, with 12 bases between them. The V gene's germline CDR1 is SNHLY and CDR2 FYNNEI. DNA of the CDR3: TGTGCCAGCAGTGGGAGGGGGCGGGGCACAGATACGCAGTATTTT. It encodes CASSGRGRGTDTQYF.

This clone was detected once. V is TRBV4-1 and J is TRBJ1-5; D might be TRBD1 (6 bases). The CDR3 extends over 16 amino acids. CDR1 and CDR2 (germline): MGHRA, YSYEKL. Trimming removed 2 bases at V and 7 bases at J, with 18 bases between. CDR3 coding DNA: TGCGCCAGCAGCCAACCGGGACAAATGATAACCCAGCCCCAGCATTTT. Protein product: CASSQPGQMITQPQHF.

This rearrangement joins TRBV18 to TRBJ2-1, with TRBD1 identical over 7 bases. This CDR3 spans 20 amino acids. Unmatched junction bases numbered 24, after V lost 2 bases and J lost 8 bases. CDR1 is KGHSH, CDR2 LQKENI, per germline. CDR3 sequence: CASSPRQGSADSTRLHEQFF. The CDR3 region has the DNA TGTGCCAGCTCACCAAGACAGGGATCAGCCGACTCGACCCGGCTACATGAGCAGTTCTTC. Full variable domain (missing parts from reference TRBV18 and TRBJ2-1): NAGVMQNPRHLVRRRGQEARLRCSPMKGHSHVYWYRQLPEEGLKFMVYLQKENIIDESGMPKERFSAEFPKEGPSILRIQQVVRGDSAAYFCASSPRQGSADSTRLHEQFFGPGTRLTVL.

The rearrangement uses TRBV5-1 and TRBJ2-1; D tentatively fits TRBD1 or TRBD2 (5 bases each). In germline, CDR1 is SGHRS, CDR2 YFSETQ. The CDR3 contains 12 residues. Deletions cut 0 bases from V and 8 bases from J, with 6 bases between. The CDR3 is CASSLVGDEQFF. Written as DNA, the CDR3 is TGCGCCAGCAGCTTGGTGGGGGATGAGCAGTTCTTC. Full variable domain (missing parts from reference TRBV5-1 and TRBJ2-1): KAGVTQTPRYLIKTRGQQVTLSCSPISGHRSVSWYQQTPGQGLQFLFEYFSETQRNKGNFPGRFSGRQFSNSRSEMNVSTLELGDSALYLCASSLVGDEQFFGPGTRLTVL.

The chain combines TRBV28 with TRBJ2-1; 11 bases are a match to TRBD2. The CDR3 is 15 residues long. V shed 2 bases and J 8 bases; nucleotides not matched to a gene: 5. The germline V gene has CDR1 MDHEN and CDR2 SYDVKM. The CDR3 spells CASSLPSGRTDEQFF. The CDR3 DNA sequence: TGTGCCAGCAGTTTACCTAGCGGGAGGACCGATGAGCAGTTCTTC.

V is TRBV7-2 and J is TRBJ2-3; D might be TRBD2 (6 bases). The germline CDR1 and CDR2 sequences are SGHTA and FQGNSA. This CDR3 contains 11 residues. The CDR3 sequence is CAGGEADTQYF. CDR3 bases: TGTGCAGGAGGGGAGGCAGATACGCAGTATTTT.

J is TRBJ2-6 and V is TRBV5-1; D is undetermined. The V end was cut by 3 bases, the J end by 1 base, with 8 bases between. The CDR3 has 15 amino acids. Germline values: CDR1 SGHRS, CDR2 YFSETQ. CDR3 region: CASSSVGSGANVLTF. The CDR3 DNA reads TGCGCCAGCAGCTCCGTAGGGTCTGGGGCCAACGTCCTGACTTTC. Drawing the rest from reference TRBV5-1 and TRBJ2-6, the complete variable domain is KAGVTQTPRYLIKTRGQQVTLSCSPISGHRSVSWYQQTPGQGLQFLFEYFSETQRNKGNFPGRFSGRQFSNSRSEMNVSTLELGDSALYLCASSSVGSGANVLTFGAGSRLTVL.